A single sample is the source of the 2 T cell receptor beta chains below, sequenced in a study of blood T cell repertoires in COVID-19. Clones were sequenced by immunoSEQ multiplex PCR, and TCRdb holds only the in-frame ones, with some missing. There are about 280,000 clones in the sample; about 86% occur only once, and approximately 2% lies in the top ten. Sequenced input: peripheral blood. These receptors came from a woman younger than 45 who had recovered from COVID-19.

The chain links TRBV24-1 to TRBJ2-7, with D hard to call. This CDR3 spans 16 amino acids. CDR1 KGHDR and CDR2 SFDVKD come from the germline V gene. Trimming took off 5 bases at V and 4 bases at J, with 20 bases between the two ends. CDR3 amino acids: CATSVPSTKTMYEQYF. CDR3 nucleotide sequence: TGTGCCACCAGTGTCCCTTCGACAAAAACCATGTACGAGCAGTACTTC.

CDR3 residues: CASLRRGTEAFF. For the CDR3, the DNA is TGTGCCAGCCTACGGCGGGGGACTGAAGCTTTCTTT. This chain links TRBV21-1 with TRBJ1-1. TRBV21-1 is deemed a pseudogene. The CDR3 has 12 amino acids.